This T cell receptor beta chain was captured by sequencing in a study of T cells in Graves' hyperthyroidism and ophthalmopathy. TCR beta CDR3 sequences were amplified from RNA transcripts. TCR CDR3 regions were first amplified by RT-PCR with HTBI primers. TCRdb fed the multiplex PCR reads into MiXCR, producing one record per CDR3 protein. The table has some 760,000 distinct CDR3 sequences, 12% to 15% seen once; the top ten hold roughly a tenth. This clonotype has more than one count but fewer than ten. This sample holds PBMCs from about 10 ml fresh peripheral blood. The CDR3 runs to 15 residues. V shed 6 bases and J shed 5 bases, with 20 bases lying between them. Germline V gives CDR1 DFQATT, CDR2 SNEGSKA (reference sequence).

The receptor comes from a woman between 18 and 29 years old with Graves' hyperthyroidism. Sequenced sample: blood. This chain links TRBV20-1 with TRBJ1-5; D may be TRBD1 (6 bases). CDR3: CSAKLPGHSDQPQHF. For the CDR3, the DNA is TGCAGTGCGAAATTACCGGGACACAGCGATCAGCCCCAGCATTTT.